This T cell receptor beta chain was captured by sequencing in a study of CD8 T cells in ankylosing spondylitis. Quantitative barcoded 5'-RACE was used to prepare TCR beta libraries. TCRdb reanalysed the 5' RACE reads using MiXCR and keeps one entry per CDR3 protein. The sample yields 300,000 to 400,000 distinct CDR3 sequences, under 15% seen once. Whole-study results and caveats: A TCR beta motif of fewer than ten highly homologous variants appeared characteristic of ankylosing spondylitis blood. Disease-linked clones proved CD8+ and comparatively uncommon in peripheral blood. Disease-associated clones were reportedly significantly overrepresented in matched ankylosing spondylitis synovial fluid.

Germline CDR1 reads LGHDT; CDR2 reads YNNKEL (reference sequence). V shed 4 bases, J shed 6 bases, and the junction held 4 bases outside the gene matches. The CDR3 spans 13 residues. This clonotype occurred a few times. The antigen is not known. This receptor was identified in a male donor with ankylosing spondylitis or in good health (not recorded which). The source material was blood, either unsorted or a sorted T cell fraction (not recorded which). The chain is built from TRBV3-1 and TRBJ2-3, with 7 bases matching TRBD1. CDR3 region: CASSRDRADTQYF. CDR3 nucleotides: TGTGCCAGCAGCCGCGACAGGGCCGATACGCAGTATTTT.